The 26 T cell receptor beta chains below all came from one sample that was sequenced in a study of blood T cell repertoires in COVID-19. TCRdb's table, derived via immunoSEQ multiplex PCR, lists solely in-frame clones and lacks some. Here the sample spans approximately 200,000 clones, around 83% being singletons. The sample was peripheral blood. Receptors were obtained from a woman aged 45-60 years with acute or convalescent COVID-19.

In its sample, this clone was seen once. V is TRBV28 and J is TRBJ1-2, with D possibly being TRBD1 (6 bases). V shed 2 bases and J shed 8 bases, with 9 bases lying between them. This CDR3 comprises 12 residues. The germline CDR1 and CDR2 sequences are MDHEN and SYDVKM. CDR3 in DNA: TGTGCCAGCAGTTTAAAGGGGGTAGGCTACACCTTC. This codes for CASSLKGVGYTF.

The rearrangement joins TRBV28 to TRBJ1-2; 7 nucleotides align to TRBD1. CDR3 length: 13 amino acids. Germline CDR1 and CDR2: MDHEN and SYDVKM. V gave up 8 bases and J gave up 4 bases; unmatched junction bases: 7. The CDR3 nucleotides are TGTGCCAGCGTGAACAGGGGAGGCTATGGCTACACCTTC. Its protein product is CASVNRGGYGYTF.

V is TRBV9 and J is TRBJ2-3; 8 bases line up with TRBD1. The ends lost 1 base at V and 3 bases at J; junction bases unmatched: 4. CDR3 length equals 15 residues. Germline V lookup: CDR1 SGDLS, CDR2 YYNGEE. The CDR3 DNA follows: TGTGCCAGCAGCGTACAGGGGGCGCAGACAGATACGCAGTATTTT. Translated, it gives CASSVQGAQTDTQYF.

For the CDR3, the DNA is TGTGCCAGCAGTGAAGCGGTCTCGGGGGGCCACGGGGAGCTGTTTTTT. This codes for CASSEAVSGGHGELFF. The rearrangement links TRBV2 to TRBJ2-2, with D possibly being TRBD2 (7 bases). The CDR3 runs 16 residues. Germline-derived CDR1 and CDR2 are SNHLY and FYNNEI. V lost 0 bases and J lost 7, with 15 bases in between.

V gene TRBV10-2 combines with J gene TRBJ2-1; the match to TRBD2 covers 11 bases. Germline V gene sequence: CDR1 WSHSY, CDR2 SAAADI. With 6 bases clipped from V and 6 bases from J, the junction kept 7 bases outside the gene matches. This CDR3 comprises 15 residues. CDR3 loop: CASRQLAGVLNEQFF. The CDR3 coding sequence is TGCGCCAGCAGACAACTAGCGGGAGTTCTCAATGAGCAGTTCTTC.

The chain uses TRBV27 and TRBJ2-5; D uncertain. V lost 4 bases and J lost 5, with 8 bases in between. This CDR3 contains 12 residues. Germline CDR1 is MNHEY and CDR2 is SMNVEV (reference sequence). Here the CDR3 DNA reads TGTGCCAGCAGTTCCTCCCGGGAGACCCAGTACTTC. Translation gives CASSSSRETQYF.

The chain carries TRBV6-2 or TRBV6-3 and TRBJ2-5; 10 nucleotides line up with TRBD2. CDR1 is MNHEY and CDR2 is SVGEGT in the germline V gene. CDR3 length: 14 residues. With 5 bases clipped from V and 3 bases from J, the junction kept 3 bases outside the gene matches. CDR3 in amino acids: CASSRTSGKETQYF. DNA for the CDR3: TGTGCCAGCAGTCGGACTAGCGGTAAAGAGACCCAGTACTTC.

The CDR3 region is CASSQNLGGNEKLFF. As DNA, the CDR3 is TGTGCCAGCAGCCAGAACCTAGGGGGTAATGAAAAACTGTTTTTT. The gene calls are TRBV3-1 (or the pseudogene TRBV3-2) and TRBJ1-4; D perhaps matches TRBD1 (6 bases). The germline V gene has CDR1 LGHDT and CDR2 YNNKEL (reference sequence). Trimming pared 3 bases from V and 4 bases from J, leaving 12 bases between. This CDR3 is 15 amino acids long.

The V and J genes are TRBV4-3 and TRBJ2-6; D is ambiguous. V lost 1 base and J 0 bases, leaving 7 bases between the germline ends. CDR3 length: 16 residues. CDR1 is LGHNA and CDR2 is YSLEER in the germline V gene. The CDR3 bases are TGCGCCAGCAGCCAAGGACACAACTCTGGGGCCAACGTCCTGACTTTC. Encoded protein: CASSQGHNSGANVLTF.

The chain is built from TRBV6-5 and TRBJ1-5, with D perhaps matching TRBD1 (6 bases). The CDR3 is 14 amino acids. Germline V gives CDR1 MNHEY, CDR2 SVGAGI. V gave up 6 bases and J gave up 5 bases, with 14 bases separating them. As DNA, the CDR3 is TGTGCCAGCAGCGGGTCGGGGGGCTATCAGCCCCAGCATTTT. Its protein is CASSGSGGYQPQHF.

The chain links TRBV2 to TRBJ1-6; TRBD1 matches 9 bases. CDR3 length: 16 residues. Germline CDR1 and CDR2: SNHLY and FYNNEI. The ends lost 3 bases at V and 5 bases at J; junction bases unmatched: 5. CDR3: CASSDSWDRDNSPLHF. The DNA of the CDR3 is TGTGCCAGCAGTGACTCTTGGGACAGGGATAATTCACCCCTCCACTTT.

V gene TRBV19 combines with J gene TRBJ1-1; D might be TRBD1 (5 bases). Trimming left V 6 bases short and J 5 bases short, with 16 bases between. Per germline, CDR1 LNHDA and CDR2 SQIVND (reference sequence). This CDR3 has 14 residues. The chain's CDR3 is CASSPRREGTEAFF. The CDR3 region has the DNA TGTGCCAGTAGCCCAAGAAGGGAGGGGACTGAAGCTTTCTTT.

The table lists this clone with a count of one. The rearrangement joins TRBV19 to TRBJ2-5, with TRBD2 matching 11 bases. This CDR3 region has 15 residues. Germline loops: CDR1 LNHDA, CDR2 SQIVND (reference sequence). Trimming removed 6 bases from V and 2 bases from J; junction bases left unmatched: 5. For the CDR3, the DNA is TGTGCCAGTAGCCCCAGGACTAGCGGGCAAGAGACCCAGTACTTC. Its protein product is CASSPRTSGQETQYF.

This clone was seen a handful of times. This chain uses TRBV27 with TRBJ2-5, with TRBD2 as a possible D gene (6 bases). The CDR3 extends over 14 amino acids. Germline lookup yields CDR1 MNHEY and CDR2 SMNVEV (reference sequence). V was clipped by 5 bases and J by 5 bases, with 15 bases between them. CDR3 amino acids: CASSIRGGGETQYF. In DNA, the CDR3 is TGTGCCAGCAGTATCCGGGGAGGAGGGGAGACCCAGTACTTC.

This chain joins TRBV11-2 and TRBJ2-1; D might be TRBD1 (5 bases). The CDR3 has 15 amino acids. The germline V gene encodes CDR1 SGHAT and CDR2 FQNNGV. V gave up 3 bases and J gave up 5 bases, with 14 bases separating them. The CDR3 is CASSLHFDSDNEQFF. The CDR3 DNA reads as TGTGCCAGCAGCTTGCACTTCGACAGTGACAATGAGCAGTTCTTC.

J is TRBJ2-7 and V is TRBV5-4; D is possibly TRBD1 (5 bases). CDR1 and CDR2 from the germline V gene are SGHNT and YYREEE (reference sequence). V was cut by 1 base and J by 7 bases, with 21 bases left in between. This CDR3 is 16 amino acids long. CDR3 sequence (DNA): TGTGCCAGCAGCTTGTTAGTCGTAGGGGCCACGTTAGAGCAGTACTTC. Its protein product is CASSLLVVGATLEQYF.

V is TRBV6-5 and J is TRBJ2-3, with 7 bases that match TRBD1. Germline trimming cut 0 bases from V and 0 bases from J; bases unmatched to any gene: 3. Germline V gene lookup returns CDR1 MNHEY and CDR2 SVGAGI. The CDR3 extends over 16 amino acids. The DNA for the CDR3 is TGTGCCAGCAGTTACTCGGGACAGACTAGCACAGATACGCAGTATTTT. Translating gives CASSYSGQTSTDTQYF.

The chain is built from TRBV6-5 and TRBJ2-1, with 12 bases fitting TRBD2. J gave up 3 bases and V 6 bases, and 3 bases lay outside the gene matches. The CDR3 length is 15 residues. The V gene's germline CDR1 is MNHEY and CDR2 SVGAGI. The CDR3 region is CASRLGLAGYNEQFF. Written as DNA, the CDR3 is TGTGCCAGCAGACTGGGACTAGCGGGCTACAATGAGCAGTTCTTC.

The chain combines TRBV6-5 with TRBJ2-1; TRBD1 matches 7 bases. Trimming at V came to 7 bases and at J to 5 bases, leaving 5 bases not matched to a gene. Germline CDR1 MNHEY, CDR2 SVGAGI. The CDR3 has 13 amino acids. CDR3 bases: TGTGCCAGCATCGCAACAGGGGACAATGAGCAGTTCTTC. Translation gives CASIATGDNEQFF.

In this sample, this clone turned up a few times. The rearrangement uses TRBV7-2 and TRBJ1-6, with D hard to call. This CDR3 comprises 14 residues. Germline CDR1 is SGHTA and CDR2 is FQGNSA. The V end lost 0 bases, the J end lost 10 bases, and 10 bases lay between the germline ends. CDR3 coding DNA: TGTGCCAGCAGCTTAGCTCCCGGGGAGTCACCCCTCCACTTT. This codes for CASSLAPGESPLHF.

The chain links TRBV28 to TRBJ2-4; 7 bases fit TRBD2. V gave up 5 bases and J gave up 15 bases; unmatched junction bases: 31. The germline CDR1 and CDR2 sequences are MDHEN and SYDVKM. CDR3 length: 19 residues. The CDR3 nucleotides are TGTGCCAGCAGTCCGAAACCGGGACTACGGATTGAGCATGATCTCGGGAGGTACTTC. It specifies CASSPKPGLRIEHDLGRYF.

The chain couples TRBV7-2 to TRBJ1-5; 7 nucleotides align to TRBD1. CDR1 is SGHTA and CDR2 is FQGNSA in the germline V gene. This CDR3 spans 15 amino acids. J was trimmed by 6 bases and V by 1 base; bases with no gene match: 6. CDR3 nucleotides: TGTGCCAGCAGCTTAGACAGGGGCCGGGGTCAGCCCCAGCATTTT. Translated: CASSLDRGRGQPQHF.

The chain couples TRBV5-1 to TRBJ1-2; possibly TRBD1 for D (6 bases). Between the trimmed V and J ends, which lost 1 base and 2 bases, there was a span of 12 bases. This CDR3 has 15 amino acids. CDR1 SGHRS and CDR2 YFSETQ come from the germline V gene. The CDR3 protein is CASSLSGQSNYGYTF. The DNA for the CDR3 is TGCGCCAGCAGCTTGTCCGGACAGTCGAACTATGGCTACACCTTC.

The chain is built from TRBV7-2 and TRBJ2-3; a possible D gene is TRBD2 (6 bases). Trimming shortened V by 0 bases and J by 4 bases, and 17 bases separated the two germline ends. CDR1 and CDR2 (germline): SGHTA, FQGNSA. This CDR3 is 17 amino acids long. The CDR3 region is CASSLALSGSVADTQYF. CDR3 bases: TGTGCCAGCAGCTTAGCGCTGTCCGGGAGTGTCGCAGATACGCAGTATTTT.

This chain's CDR3 is CSVEYPGSEQYF. For the CDR3, the DNA is TGCAGCGTTGAGTATCCGGGGTCCGAGCAGTACTTC. The V and J genes are TRBV29-1 and TRBJ2-7; D is possibly TRBD2 (5 bases). The CDR3 length is 12 residues. Per germline, CDR1 SQVTM and CDR2 ANQGSEA. V dropped 3 bases and J dropped 6 bases, with 12 bases sitting between them.

This rearrangement joins TRBV10-3 to TRBJ2-1, with 7 positions matching TRBD2. Germline V gene lookup returns CDR1 ENHRY and CDR2 SYGVKD. Trimming took 3 bases from V and 10 from J; bases not matched to a gene: 15. The length of the CDR3 is 16 residues. As DNA, the CDR3 is TGTGCCATCAGTGAACGTCCGACTAGCCGGGGATGGGAGCAGTTCTTC. Its translation is CAISERPTSRGWEQFF.